A selection of T cell receptor beta chains follows, all from one sample in a study of OX40 agonist ivuxolimab in advanced cancers. Measured with immunoSEQ multiplex PCR; TCRdb has only the in-frame clones, and not every one. The sample consists of 100,000 or so clones, about nine tenths of them appearing once. The specimen comprised CD4+ or CD8+ T cells sorted from blood, sampled in a trial of the OX40 agonist ivuxolimab. All receptors come from an adult with an advanced solid tumor such as melanoma, head and neck, liver or kidney cancer. Both conserved end residues are part of each CDR3. A D gene is named only where the DNA matches it firmly. Expanded clones get a size class; other rows say once, few or many, or leave the size out.

size: -; J: TRBJ2-3; D: TRBD2; V: TRBV27; DNA: TGTGCCAGCAGTTTATACAAGCGGGAGGGCACAGATACGCAGTATTTT; CDR3: CASSLYKREGTDTQYF
size: -; J: TRBJ2-1; D: -; V: TRBV28; DNA: TGTGCCAGCAGTTTATTGGGGCTCCTGAGGAACAATGAGCAGTTCTTC; CDR3: CASSLLGLLRNNEQFF
size: -; J: TRBJ1-1; D: -; V: TRBV21-1; DNA: TGTGCCAGCAGCCCCCGGACAGTAAACACTGAAGCTTTCTTT; CDR3: CASSPRTVNTEAFF
size: few; J: TRBJ1-6; D: TRBD1; V: TRBV7-2; DNA: TGTGCCAGCAGCATGGACAGGGTAGGGTCAGGTTCACCCCTCCACTTT; CDR3: CASSMDRVGSGSPLHF
size: -; J: TRBJ2-1; D: TRBD2; V: TRBV5-1; DNA: TGCGCCAGCAGACGTAGCGGGACATACAATGAGCAGTTCTTC; CDR3: CASRRSGTYNEQFF
size: -; J: TRBJ2-5; D: TRBD1; V: TRBV5-1; DNA: TGCGCCAGTAGAATTGAGACTGGGGTCAGGGGGCCAGAGACCCAGTACTTC; CDR3: CASRIETGVRGPETQYF
size: -; J: TRBJ2-7; D: TRBD2; V: TRBV5-1; DNA: TGCGCCAGCTCAACCGGGACTAGCGGGAGCCCGACGGGGGAGCAGTACTTC; CDR3: CASSTGTSGSPTGEQYF
size: -; J: TRBJ2-7; D: TRBD1; V: TRBV30; DNA: TGTGCCTGGAGAGTTAGCCTGACAGGGGGCGGTTACGAGCAGTACTTC; CDR3: CAWRVSLTGGGYEQYF
size: -; J: TRBJ1-5; D: -; V: TRBV6-1; DNA: TGTGCCAGCAGTGAATATAGGACATCACTTTATAGCAATCAGCCCCAGCATTTT; CDR3: CASSEYRTSLYSNQPQHF
size: once; J: TRBJ1-5; D: -; V: TRBV28; DNA: TGTGCCAGCAGTTTAGGGCAGGGCCAGCCCCAGCATTTT; CDR3: CASSLGQGQPQHF
size: few; J: TRBJ1-1; D: -; V: TRBV5-1; DNA: TGCGCCAGCAGCTCACTTGGGGTGGGGAACACTGAAGCTTTCTTT; CDR3: CASSSLGVGNTEAFF
size: -; J: TRBJ2-7; D: TRBD2; V: TRBV5-4; DNA: TGTGCCAGCAGCTTGGATAGCGGGAGTTACGAGCAGTACTTC; CDR3: CASSLDSGSYEQYF
size: -; J: TRBJ2-3; D: -; V: TRBV27; DNA: TGTGCCAGCAGTTTCAGTGGGGGGTTCGCAGATACGCAGTATTTT; CDR3: CASSFSGGFADTQYF
size: -; J: TRBJ2-2; D: -; V: TRBV27; DNA: TGTGCCACAACGGGGGAATTTACCGGGGAGCTGTTTTTT; CDR3: CATTGEFTGELFF
size: -; J: TRBJ2-1; D: TRBD1; V: TRBV4-3; DNA: TGCGCCAGCAGCCCAGTAATCCGCCAGGGGGATTACAATGAGCAGTTCTTC; CDR3: CASSPVIRQGDYNEQFF
size: once; J: TRBJ2-3; D: -; V: TRBV4-1; DNA: TGCGCCAGCAGCCAAGCGGGCAGTGCCACAGATACGCAGTATTTT; CDR3: CASSQAGSATDTQYF
size: -; J: TRBJ2-7; D: -; V: TRBV5-3; DNA: TGTGCCAGAAGCTGGCCAGACAGGATCTCCTACGAGCAGTACTTC; CDR3: CARSWPDRISYEQYF
size: -; J: TRBJ1-5; D: -; V: TRBV4-3; DNA: TGCGCCAGCAGCCAAGCACTAGGTATTCAGCCCCAGCATTTT; CDR3: CASSQALGIQPQHF
size: -; J: TRBJ1-4; D: -; V: TRBV30; DNA: TGTGCCTGGAACAGGGCAACTAATGAAAAACTGTTTTTT; CDR3: CAWNRATNEKLFF
size: few; J: TRBJ1-6; D: -; V: TRBV27; DNA: TGTGCCAGCTCTAGATCGGACAGCTCTAATTCACCCCTCCACTTT; CDR3: CASSRSDSSNSPLHF
size: -; J: TRBJ2-6; D: -; V: TRBV18; DNA: TGTGCCAGCCAATACACGAACTCTGGGGCCAACGTCCTGACTTTC; CDR3: CASQYTNSGANVLTF
size: -; J: TRBJ1-3; D: -; V: TRBV5-8; DNA: TGTGCCAGCAGCTCCAGGATCCGTCTAGCCGGAAACACCATATATTTT; CDR3: CASSSRIRLAGNTIYF
size: -; J: TRBJ2-2; D: -; V: TRBV9; DNA: TGTGCCAGCAGCGTCAGGGCGAACGGGGAGCTGTTTTTT; CDR3: CASSVRANGELFF
size: -; J: TRBJ1-5; D: -; V: TRBV29-1; DNA: TGCAGCGTTCCCCCGGGGACGAGGGAAGATATTAGCAATCAGCCCCAGCATTTT; CDR3: CSVPPGTREDISNQPQHF
size: -; J: TRBJ2-1; D: TRBD2; V: TRBV6-5; DNA: TGTGCCAGCGGACTAGTAGGCTCCTACAATGAGCAGTTCTTC; CDR3: CASGLVGSYNEQFF
size: -; J: TRBJ2-6; D: TRBD1; V: TRBV4-3; DNA: TGCGCCAGCAGCCAAGCAGGGGGCACGGGGGCCAACGTCCTGACTTTC; CDR3: CASSQAGGTGANVLTF
size: -; J: TRBJ1-4; D: -; V: TRBV15; DNA: TGTGCCACCAGCAGAGCATCCGGGGGAACTAATGAAAAACTGTTTTTT; CDR3: CATSRASGGTNEKLFF
size: -; J: TRBJ2-5; D: -; V: TRBV7-7; DNA: TGTGCCAGCAGCCGCCCCGCCGGGGGCCAAGAGACCCAGTACTTC; CDR3: CASSRPAGGQETQYF
size: -; J: TRBJ2-1; D: TRBD2; V: TRBV7-2; DNA: TGTGCCAGCAGCTTCCGACTAGCGGGGGGACTAAGCTCCTACAATGAGCAGTTCTTC; CDR3: CASSFRLAGGLSSYNEQFF
size: -; J: TRBJ1-1; D: TRBD1; V: TRBV30; DNA: TGTGCCTGGGGGACAGGGGGGAACACTGAAGCTTTCTTT; CDR3: CAWGTGGNTEAFF
size: few; J: TRBJ1-5; D: -; V: TRBV5-6; DNA: TGTGCCAGCAGCCATGCGGGGGTCAATCAGCCCCAGCATTTT; CDR3: CASSHAGVNQPQHF
size: -; J: TRBJ2-3; D: -; V: TRBV7-2; DNA: TGTGCCAGCAGCTTAGAGGGAGTTCCGCTGGGGGGTACGCAGTATTTT; CDR3: CASSLEGVPLGGTQYF
size: -; J: TRBJ2-1; D: -; V: TRBV5-1; DNA: TGCGCCAGCAGCTTGGGTCCCCAAGGGGGTTACAATGAGCAGTTCTTC; CDR3: CASSLGPQGGYNEQFF
size: -; J: TRBJ1-3; D: -; V: TRBV7-2; DNA: TGTGCCAGCAGCTTAAATAGAAACACCATATATTTT; CDR3: CASSLNRNTIYF
size: -; J: TRBJ2-4; D: -; V: TRBV18; DNA: TGTGCCAGCTCACCGAATGGGAGAAACATTCAGTACTTC; CDR3: CASSPNGRNIQYF
size: few; J: TRBJ1-2; D: TRBD1; V: TRBV7-2; DNA: TGTGCCAGCAGCGGGACAGGGGACTATGGCTACACCTTC; CDR3: CASSGTGDYGYTF
size: -; J: TRBJ2-7; D: -; V: TRBV27; DNA: TGTGCCAGCAGTTCTGAGGGTTTCTACGAGCAGTACTTC; CDR3: CASSSEGFYEQYF
size: few; J: TRBJ2-7; D: TRBD1; V: TRBV28; DNA: TGTGCCAGCAGCTCCCGGGACAGGGCCTACGAGCAGTACTTC; CDR3: CASSSRDRAYEQYF
size: -; J: TRBJ1-5; D: -; V: TRBV10-3; DNA: TGTGCCATCGGGGACGGAAATAATCAGCCCCAGCATTTT; CDR3: CAIGDGNNQPQHF
size: -; J: TRBJ2-7; D: -; V: TRBV9; DNA: TGTGCCAGCAGCGTAGAGGGTACAGGGTGGTACGAGCAGTACTTC; CDR3: CASSVEGTGWYEQYF
size: -; J: TRBJ2-7; D: -; V: TRBV9; DNA: TGTGCCAGCAGCCCCCAACAAGGAGGGCCCTACGAGCAGTACTTC; CDR3: CASSPQQGGPYEQYF
size: -; J: TRBJ2-7; D: -; V: TRBV4-3; DNA: TGCGCCAGCAGCCAAGATACAGGTCCCTACGAGCAGTACTTC; CDR3: CASSQDTGPYEQYF
size: -; J: TRBJ1-1; D: TRBD1; V: TRBV5-1; DNA: TGCGCCAGCAGCTCTACAGGGGCTGACACTGAAGCTTTCTTT; CDR3: CASSSTGADTEAFF
size: -; J: TRBJ2-2; D: -; V: TRBV5-4; DNA: TGTGCCAGCAGCCCCACGACAAACACCGGGGAGCTGTTTTTT; CDR3: CASSPTTNTGELFF
size: -; J: TRBJ1-5; D: -; V: TRBV7-2; DNA: TGTGCCAGCAGCTTAGGATGGGTAGACCAGCCCCAGCATTTT; CDR3: CASSLGWVDQPQHF
size: -; J: TRBJ2-7; D: TRBD2; V: TRBV29-1; DNA: TGCAGCGTTGAAGTTCTCGGAGCGGGAGAGCAGTACTTC; CDR3: CSVEVLGAGEQYF
size: -; J: TRBJ2-1; D: TRBD2; V: TRBV7-9; DNA: TGTGCCAGCAGTCTAGCCTCTAGCGGCTCCTACAATGAGCAGTTCTTC; CDR3: CASSLASSGSYNEQFF
size: -; J: TRBJ1-2; D: TRBD1; V: TRBV19; DNA: TGTGCCAGTAGTAGGACAGGAACTAACTATGGCTACACCTTC; CDR3: CASSRTGTNYGYTF
size: -; J: TRBJ1-5; D: -; V: TRBV6-5; DNA: TGTGCCAGCACGACAGGCAATCAGCCCCAGCATTTT; CDR3: CASTTGNQPQHF
size: -; J: TRBJ2-1; D: -; V: TRBV6-6; DNA: TGTGCCAGCAGTCGACAGGCTACCTACAATGAGCAGTTCTTC; CDR3: CASSRQATYNEQFF
size: -; J: TRBJ2-1; D: -; V: TRBV7-9; DNA: TGTGCCAGCAGCTTAGTAGCGCCAGGCGGTGAGCAGTTCTTC; CDR3: CASSLVAPGGEQFF
size: -; J: TRBJ2-1; D: TRBD2; V: TRBV5-4; DNA: TGTGCCAGCAGCACCTGGACTAGCGGGGGCAATGAGCAGTTCTTC; CDR3: CASSTWTSGGNEQFF
size: -; J: TRBJ2-7; D: -; V: TRBV29-1; DNA: TGCAGCGCCCGGGACGGACTACTCTCCTACGAGCAGTACTTC; CDR3: CSARDGLLSYEQYF
size: -; J: TRBJ2-7; D: TRBD1; V: TRBV5-1; DNA: TGCGCCAGCAGCTGGACTGGGACAGGAGTCTACGAGCAGTACTTC; CDR3: CASSWTGTGVYEQYF
size: -; J: TRBJ2-4; D: -; V: TRBV6-5; DNA: TGTGCCAGCAGACACCAAATTCAGGACCCTGGGCAGTACTTC; CDR3: CASRHQIQDPGQYF